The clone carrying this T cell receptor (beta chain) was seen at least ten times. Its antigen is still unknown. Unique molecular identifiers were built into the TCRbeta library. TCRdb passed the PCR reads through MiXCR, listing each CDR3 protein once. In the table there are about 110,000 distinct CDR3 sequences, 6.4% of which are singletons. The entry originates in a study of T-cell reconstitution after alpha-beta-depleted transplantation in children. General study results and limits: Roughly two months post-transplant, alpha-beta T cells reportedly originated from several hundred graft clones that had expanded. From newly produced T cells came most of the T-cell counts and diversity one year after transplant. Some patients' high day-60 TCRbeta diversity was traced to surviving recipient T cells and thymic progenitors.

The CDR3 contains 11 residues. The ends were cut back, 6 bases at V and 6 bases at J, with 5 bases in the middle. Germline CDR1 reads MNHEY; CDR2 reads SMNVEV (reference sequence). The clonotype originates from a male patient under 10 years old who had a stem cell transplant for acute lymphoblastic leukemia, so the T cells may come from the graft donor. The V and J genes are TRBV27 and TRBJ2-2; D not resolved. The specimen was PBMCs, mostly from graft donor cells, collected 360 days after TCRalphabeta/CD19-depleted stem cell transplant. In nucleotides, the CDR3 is TGTGCCAGCAGCAAGGCCGGGGAGCTGTTTTTT. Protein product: CASSKAGELFF.